The entry below gives a single T cell receptor beta chain sequence along with its context. What it recognizes is unknown. The method was immunoSEQ multiplex PCR; TCRdb's version includes in-frame clones alone and lacks a portion of them. The sample shows about 45,000 clones, roughly 80% of them seen only once. This CDR3 spans 16 amino acids. Trimming removed 0 bases from V and 0 bases from J, with 11 bases in between. This record belongs to a study of OX40 agonist ivuxolimab in advanced cancers. Overall study findings and caveats: A proportion of nonresponders additionally exhibited low normalized T-cell clonal expansion.

This TCR was recovered from an adult with an advanced solid tumor such as melanoma, head and neck, liver or kidney cancer. The sequences come from CD4+ or CD8+ T cells sorted from blood, collected in a trial of the OX40 agonist ivuxolimab. The genes are TRBV23-1 and TRBJ1-1; the D gene is possibly TRBD1 (5 bases). TRBV23-1 is marked as an open reading frame, function uncertain. CDR3 in amino acids: CASSQSVEGMNTEAFF. DNA of the CDR3: TGCGCCAGCAGTCAATCAGTGGAGGGGATGAACACTGAAGCTTTCTTT.